This TCR beta chain stems from a study of immune characterization of retroperitoneal liposarcoma. This clonotype has only a few counts. TCRdb called the PCR reads again in MiXCR, with one record for every CDR3 protein. The table lists 9,500 to 14,000 distinct CDR3 sequences, about 26% of them singletons. V lost 4 bases and J 3 bases, leaving 21 bases between the germline ends. This CDR3 has 17 residues. Germline loops: CDR1 MNHNS, CDR2 SASEGT. Sample: tumor tissue. The clonotype comes from a female donor with retroperitoneal liposarcoma. This chain joins TRBV6-1 and TRBJ1-2; D is ambiguous. The DNA for the CDR3 is TGTGCCAGCAGTGGAGTGGGGTGGGCTCAAGAGGACTATGGCTACACCTTC. Translated: CASSGVGWAQEDYGYTF.